These 16 T cell receptor beta chains were all obtained from the same sample, sequenced in a study of T cell repertoires in cytomegalovirus infection. A single record per CDR3 protein comes from TCRdb applying MiXCR to the reads. The table has roughly 300,000 distinct CDR3 sequences, about 26% seen once; the top ten hold approximately 15%. What was sequenced was PBMCs. These receptors all come from a human donor in good health (CMV status not recorded). Some clones in this sample may be carry-over from other donors' samples.

Concerning this clonotype itself: At one of its ends the junction is not consistent with the germline gene, which may arise from a read error. The gene calls are TRBV7-6 and TRBJ2-1, with 7 bases matching TRBD2. CDR3 size: 12 residues. Looked up from germline, CDR1 is SGHVS and CDR2 is FNYEAQ. The CDR3 region has the DNA TGTGCTAGCAGCTTATATAGCGGGGAGCAGTTCTTC. This sequence encodes CASSLYSGEQFF.

The sample holds many counts of this clonotype. The chain recombines TRBV7-2 with TRBJ1-1, with no clear D. Germline CDR1 SGHTA, CDR2 FQGNSA. The CDR3 consists of 12 residues. V was shortened by 5 bases and J by 1 base, with 5 bases between the two germline ends. CDR3 region: CASSRQNTEAFF. CDR3 sequence (DNA): TGTGCCAGCAGCCGACAGAACACTGAAGCTTTCTTT.

This clonotype was seen a few times. This sequence joins TRBV7-2 and TRBJ2-3; 8 nucleotides agree with TRBD2. The CDR3 contains 14 residues. The germline gives CDR1 SGHTA, CDR2 FQGNSA. V was pared by 5 bases and J by 4 bases, with 5 bases of the junction left unmatched. As DNA, the CDR3 is TGTGCCAGCAGCACCTCTAGCGGGTCAGATACGCAGTATTTT. It specifies CASSTSSGSDTQYF.

This clonotype showed up just a few times. This chain connects TRBV14 to TRBJ1-2; D remains ambiguous. The germline V gene encodes CDR1 SGHDN and CDR2 FVKESK. Trimming cost V 2 bases and J 2 bases, with 6 bases left between them. The length of the CDR3 is 13 residues. CDR3 sequence reads: CASSQSQNYGYTF. The CDR3 region has the DNA TGTGCCAGCAGCCAATCACAGAACTATGGCTACACCTTC.

This clonotype was detected a few times. The chain combines TRBV25-1 with TRBJ2-5, with D possibly matching TRBD1 (6 bases). There are 17 residues in the CDR3. From germline, CDR1 is MGHDK and CDR2 SYGVNS. The V and J ends lost 2 bases and 5 bases respectively, with 21 bases between them. CDR3 in amino acids: CASSETRTVGIEETQYF. CDR3 bases: TGTGCCAGCAGTGAAACGAGGACAGTTGGGATCGAGGAGACCCAGTACTTC.

The chain has TRBV11-2 and TRBJ2-1; D may be TRBD2 (5 bases). Germline V gives CDR1 SGHAT, CDR2 FQNNGV. There are 15 residues in the CDR3. The germline V and J ends were trimmed by 5 bases and 3 bases, with 14 bases remaining between them. The CDR3 is CASSLLRGVYNEQFF. The CDR3 DNA is TGTGCCAGCAGCCTTCTTCGGGGAGTCTACAATGAGCAGTTCTTC. The full variable domain, completed using reference TRBV11-2 and TRBJ2-1, is EAGVAQSPRYKIIEKRQSVAFWCNPISGHATLYWYQQILGQGPKLLIQFQNNGVVDDSQLPKDRFSAERLKGVDSTLKIQPAKLEDSAVYLCASSLLRGVYNEQFFGPGTRLTVL.

The chain couples TRBV9 to TRBJ2-3; the match to TRBD2 covers 9 bases. CDR1 is SGDLS and CDR2 is YYNGEE in the germline V gene. The CDR3 consists of 16 residues. V gave up 0 bases and J gave up 4 bases; unmatched junction bases: 6. The CDR3 reads CASSVGASGDPDTQYF. The CDR3 DNA is TGTGCCAGCAGCGTAGGAGCTAGCGGGGATCCAGATACGCAGTATTTT.

There are a few counts of this clonotype. For the CDR3, the DNA is TGCGCCAGCAGCGGATGGTGGGACAGCCGCCCCCTAGCCAAAAACATTCAGTACTTC. Protein product: CASSGWWDSRPLAKNIQYF. The chain recombines TRBV5-1 with TRBJ2-4, with 7 bases that match TRBD1. The CDR3 loop spans 19 amino acids. Germline V CDR1 and CDR2: SGHRS, YFSETQ. The V and J ends lost 4 bases and 0 bases, in that order; junction bases with no gene match: 16. The full variable domain, completed using reference TRBV5-1 and TRBJ2-4, is KAGVTQTPRYLIKTRGQQVTLSCSPISGHRSVSWYQQTPGQGLQFLFEYFSETQRNKGNFPGRFSGRQFSNSRSEMNVSTLELGDSALYLCASSGWWDSRPLAKNIQYFGAGTRLSVL.

In DNA form, the CDR3 reads TGTGCCAGCAGCTCGACAGGGGAGGGCGACGAGCAGTACTTC. This translates into CASSSTGEGDEQYF. The chain is built from TRBV5-4 and TRBJ2-7; tentative D call: TRBD1 (8 bases). Deletions cut 3 bases from V and 5 bases from J, with 15 bases between. The CDR3 is made up of 14 amino acids. The germline CDR1 and CDR2 sequences are SGHNT and YYREEE (reference sequence).

This clonotype was counted many times. The chain joins TRBV7-2 to TRBJ2-1; 14 positions match TRBD2. V gave up 4 bases and J gave up 9 bases; unmatched junction bases: 8. The CDR3 is made up of 16 amino acids. CDR1 is SGHTA, CDR2 FQGNSA, per germline. CDR3 sequence: CASSSPGLAGDPEQFF. DNA for the CDR3: TGTGCCAGCAGCTCCCCGGGACTAGCGGGAGATCCTGAGCAGTTCTTC.

This clonotype was observed many times. V gene TRBV7-2 combines with J gene TRBJ1-4; 7 bases are shared with TRBD1. Germline V gives CDR1 SGHTA, CDR2 FQGNSA. Losses at the gene ends were 5 bases for V and 7 bases for J; bases not matched to a gene: 4. This CDR3 is 13 amino acids long. As DNA, the CDR3 is TGTGCCAGCAGCAAACAGGGGAGTGAAAAACTGTTTTTT. Its translation is CASSKQGSEKLFF.

Many counts were recorded for this clonotype. The chain uses TRBV12-3 or TRBV12-4 and TRBJ1-2; 7 nucleotides line up with TRBD1. V lost 8 bases, J lost 12 bases, and 15 bases stayed unmatched. This CDR3 has 13 residues. The CDR3 reads CASGGQPGQVHTF. DNA of the CDR3: TGTGCCAGCGGGGGGCAACCCGGACAGGTTCACACCTTC.

J is TRBJ1-3 and V is TRBV7-2; D is unclear. V was cut by 3 bases and J by 0 bases, with 9 bases left in between. This CDR3 is built from 15 residues. Germline assignment: CDR1 SGHTA and CDR2 FQGNSA. CDR3 DNA: TGTGCCAGCAGCTTCCCGACTGACTCTGGAAACACCATATATTTT. It translates to CASSFPTDSGNTIYF.

This clonotype was recorded many times. The rearrangement uses TRBV7-2 and TRBJ2-7, with D possibly matching TRBD1 (5 bases). V lost 5 bases, J lost 7 bases, and 21 bases lay in between. Per the germline V gene, CDR1 is SGHTA and CDR2 is FQGNSA. CDR3 length: 15 residues. This CDR3 reads CASSPTWAASGEQYF. The CDR3 DNA is TGTGCCAGCAGCCCCACGTGGGCCGCCTCAGGGGAGCAGTACTTC. Filled out from reference TRBV7-2 and TRBJ2-7, the complete variable domain reads GAGVSQSPSNKVTEKGKDVELRCDPISGHTALYWYRQSLGQGLEFLIYFQGNSAPDKSGLPSDRFSAERTGGSVSTLTIQRTQQEDSAVYLCASSPTWAASGEQYFGPGTRLTVT.

This clonotype was seen only a few times. This chain connects TRBV5-6 to TRBJ2-1, with 16 bases identical to TRBD2. Unmatched junction bases numbered 13, after V lost 3 bases and J lost 4 bases. The germline CDR1 and CDR2 sequences are SGHDT and YYEEEE. The CDR3 spans 20 residues. CDR3 nucleotide sequence: TGTGCCAGCAGCTACCTCACCGGGACTAGCGGGAGGGCCGGGTACAATGAGCAGTTCTTC. It is translated as CASSYLTGTSGRAGYNEQFF.

This chain joins TRBV11-2 and TRBJ1-3, with D unresolved. The CDR3 consists of 14 residues. The V gene's germline CDR1 is SGHAT and CDR2 FQNNGV. V was pared by 7 bases and J by 0 bases, with 10 bases between. The CDR3 sequence is CASTIMGSGNTIYF. The CDR3 coding sequence is TGTGCCAGCACCATAATGGGCTCTGGAAACACCATATATTTT.